Sequencing of this TCR beta chain was carried out in a study of OX40 agonist ivuxolimab in advanced cancers. Study-wide background: Patients received the agonistic anti-OX40 (CD134) antibody ivuxolimab. Allowance was made for prior anti-PD-1, anti-PD-L1 or anti-CTLA-4 therapy, and approximately 40% had some.

V was trimmed by 6 bases and J by 2 bases, leaving 16 bases between them. The CDR3 is 15 amino acids. Germline V lookup: CDR1 MDHEN, CDR2 SYDVKM. Profiling relied on immunoSEQ multiplex PCR, and the TCRdb table lists in-frame clones only, not all of them. This sample has fewer than 90,000 clones, with about 86% found just once. The clonotype was recovered from an adult with an advanced solid tumor such as melanoma, head and neck, liver or kidney cancer. The input for sequencing was CD4+ or CD8+ T cells sorted from blood, taken in a trial of the OX40 agonist ivuxolimab. The chain joins TRBV28 to TRBJ2-5; the D is unclear. Here the CDR3 DNA reads TGTGCCAGCAGCCTTCAAGGACGGTTTCAAGAGACCCAGTACTTC. Translation: CASSLQGRFQETQYF.